This passage covers 2 T cell receptor beta chains from one sample sequenced in a study of response to subunit inactivated influenza vaccine. TCRdb ran MiXCR on the RT-PCR reads and lists one entry per CDR3 protein. In the table there are 450,000 to 600,000 distinct CDR3 sequences, 15% to 20% of which are singletons. The specimen was CD4+ T cells sorted from PBMCs, collected roughly 24 months after vaccination. The receptors stem from a man in his fifties or sixties who received an inactivated influenza vaccine.

This rearrangement joins TRBV11-2 to TRBJ2-1, with 8 bases fitting TRBD1. The CDR3 is made up of 18 amino acids. CDR1 and CDR2 from the germline V gene are SGHAT and FQNNGV. The V segment lost 2 bases and the J segment 8 bases; nucleotides outside the gene matches: 17. CDR3 residues: CASSLLGPGQGDKDEQFF. Here the CDR3 DNA reads TGTGCCAGCAGCTTATTGGGCCCCGGACAGGGCGATAAGGATGAGCAGTTCTTC.

The rearrangement links TRBV18 to TRBJ2-1; D is ambiguous. CDR3 length: 16 amino acids. V dropped 2 bases and J dropped 4 bases, with 15 bases sitting between them. Per the germline V gene, CDR1 is KGHSH and CDR2 is LQKENI. CDR3 protein: CASSPFGSHGYNEQFF. The CDR3 nucleotides are TGTGCCAGCTCACCATTTGGGTCGCACGGATACAATGAGCAGTTCTTC.